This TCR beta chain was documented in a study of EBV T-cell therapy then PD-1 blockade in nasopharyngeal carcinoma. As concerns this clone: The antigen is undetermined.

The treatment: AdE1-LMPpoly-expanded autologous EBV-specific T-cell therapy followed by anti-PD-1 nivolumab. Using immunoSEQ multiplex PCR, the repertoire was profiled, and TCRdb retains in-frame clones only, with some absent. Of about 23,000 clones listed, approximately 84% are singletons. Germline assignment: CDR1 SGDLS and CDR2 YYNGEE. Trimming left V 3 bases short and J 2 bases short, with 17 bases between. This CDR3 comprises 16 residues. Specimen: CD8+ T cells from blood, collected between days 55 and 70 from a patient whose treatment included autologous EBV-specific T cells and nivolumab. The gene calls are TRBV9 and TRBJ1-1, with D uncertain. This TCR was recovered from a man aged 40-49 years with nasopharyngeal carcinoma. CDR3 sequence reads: CASSAGVGRFNTEAFF. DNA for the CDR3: TGTGCCAGCAGCGCGGGCGTGGGGAGGTTTAACACTGAAGCTTTCTTT.